This T cell receptor beta chain came from a study of blood T cell repertoires in COVID-19. Study-wide background: In each case, the material was cDNA or gDNA derived from T cells, B-cell-depleted T cells, or PBMCs.

The authors' processing: Amplification of reference gene primers provided the estimated nucleated cell counts. TCRdb's copy holds only in-frame clones and misses some; the assay was immunoSEQ multiplex PCR. That table furnishes V, J and clone size, whereas the DNA furnished D and trimming. The sample records around 160,000 clones, roughly 90% being singletons. Losses at the gene ends were 5 bases for V and 7 bases for J; bases not matched to a gene: 5. The CDR3 totals 13 residues. From germline, CDR1 is SGHAT and CDR2 FQNNGV. Participants' own reports of clinical history determined their cohort assignment.

Sequencing was carried out using PBMCs or T cells enriched from blood (not recorded which). The source of this sequence is a woman aged 25-40 years with acute COVID-19. The V and J genes are TRBV11-2 and TRBJ1-2; the match to TRBD1 covers 9 bases. CDR3 bases: TGTGCCAGCAGCGTACAGGGGGCGCTTGGCTACACCTTC. Its translation: CASSVQGALGYTF.